This T cell receptor beta chain was documented in a study of Ad26.COV2.S vaccination and SARS-CoV-2 variants. Documented treatment: 15 to 20 received Ad26.COV2.S at low or high dose, single or two shots; roughly 5 received placebo; per-sample allocation not given. The samples date from day 63 after the first vaccine or placebo injection. Study outcomes and limitations: The TCR-based breadth and depth measures might underestimate overall T cell responses. Vaccine recipients showed a spike-specific TCR breadth that was higher than in placebo recipients.

This CDR3 comprises 16 residues. Unmatched junction bases numbered 9, after V lost 4 bases and J lost 6 bases. CDR1 and CDR2 from the germline V gene are PRHDT and FYEKMQ (reference sequence). Sequencing used immunoSEQ multiplex PCR; TCRdb keeps in-frame clones, though not all of them. The table includes about 350,000 clones, approximately 84% detected once. Remarks on this clone: Its antigen remains unknown.

This specimen was peripheral blood, taken in a trial of Ad26.COV2.S vaccine versus placebo. The TCR comes from a person between 18 and 60 years old who received the Ad26.COV2.S COVID-19 vaccine or a placebo. The gene calls are TRBV13 and TRBJ1-6; 7 bases align to TRBD1. The CDR3 DNA reads as TGTGCCAGCAGCTCGCCCAAACAGGGGATTAATTCACCCCTCCACTTT. Protein: CASSSPKQGINSPLHF.